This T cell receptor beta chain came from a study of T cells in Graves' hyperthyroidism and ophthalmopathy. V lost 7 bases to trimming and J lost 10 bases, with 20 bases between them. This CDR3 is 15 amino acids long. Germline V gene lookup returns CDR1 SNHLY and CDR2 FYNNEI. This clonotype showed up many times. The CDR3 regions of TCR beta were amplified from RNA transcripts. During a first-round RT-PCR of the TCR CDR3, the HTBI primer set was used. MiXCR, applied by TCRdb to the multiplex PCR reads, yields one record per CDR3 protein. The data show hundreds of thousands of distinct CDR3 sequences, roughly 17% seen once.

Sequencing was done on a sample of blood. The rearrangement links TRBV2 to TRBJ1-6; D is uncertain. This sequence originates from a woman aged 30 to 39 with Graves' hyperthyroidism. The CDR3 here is CASMVGRASVSPLHF. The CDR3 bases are TGTGCCAGCATGGTAGGCAGAGCCAGCGTCTCACCCCTCCACTTT.